These 12 T cell receptor beta chains share one sample of origin, sequenced in a study of immune evolution from preneoplasia to lung adenocarcinoma. Generated by immunoSEQ multiplex PCR, the TCRdb table keeps only in-frame clones and is missing some. The sample includes 6,000 to 8,500 clones, 70% to 80% of them seen just once. Sequenced material: FFPE minimally invasive lung adenocarcinoma tissue. The receptors shown here come from a person aged 70 to 79 with lung adenocarcinoma.

Within the sample, this clone is large. The rearrangement links TRBV11-3 to TRBJ2-2; D call uncertain. There are 13 residues in the CDR3. The V end was cut by 1 base, the J end by 1 base, with 1 base between. Germline V gene lookup returns CDR1 SGHNT and CDR2 YENEEA. The CDR3 loop reads CASSLVNTGELFF. CDR3 DNA: TGTGCCAGCAGCTTAGTGAACACCGGGGAGCTGTTTTTT.

The CDR3 reads CASSFGVWGKNIQYF. The CDR3 DNA sequence: TGTGCCAGCAGCTTCGGGGTGTGGGGGAAAAACATTCAGTACTTC. The gene calls are TRBV11-2 and TRBJ2-4, with D possibly called TRBD1 or TRBD2 (5 bases each). Germline CDR1 SGHAT, CDR2 FQNNGV. V lost 3 bases, J lost 4 bases, and 13 bases lay in between. The CDR3 sequence is 15 residues long.

The chain joins TRBV19 to TRBJ1-1; D is unresolved. Trimming stripped 10 bases from V and 4 bases from J, with 10 bases between. The CDR3 has 11 residues. Germline CDR1 and CDR2: LNHDA and SQIVND (reference sequence). CDR3 sequence: CATSRGTEAFF. The CDR3, as DNA: TGTGCCACCTCCCGGGGCACTGAAGCTTTCTTT.

This clone appeared a few times. CDR3 region: CASSQGFRNTEAFF. CDR3 bases: TGCGCCAGCAGCCAAGGGTTCCGAAACACTGAAGCTTTCTTT. The chain uses TRBV4-3 and TRBJ1-1; D unresolved. The V and J ends lost 1 base and 2 bases respectively, with 8 bases between them. CDR1 is LGHNA and CDR2 is YSLEER in the germline V gene. The CDR3 consists of 14 residues.

V gene TRBV19 combines with J gene TRBJ2-2, with 7 bases identical to TRBD1. This CDR3 has 15 amino acids. The ends lost 3 bases at V and 6 bases at J; junction bases unmatched: 7. CDR1 and CDR2 (germline): LNHDA, SQIVND (reference sequence). CDR3 sequence (DNA): TGTGCCAGTAGTATCCGAGCGACAGGGTCCGGGGAGCTGTTTTTT. It translates to CASSIRATGSGELFF.

CDR3 protein: CASSLAAGRVAQPQHF. Written as DNA, the CDR3 is TGTGCCAGCAGCTTAGCTGCGGGCAGGGTAGCTCAGCCCCAGCATTTT. The chain links TRBV7-8 to TRBJ1-5, with D possibly TRBD1 on 5 matching bases. Between the trimmed V and J ends, which lost 0 bases and 6 bases, there was a span of 15 bases. There are 16 residues in the CDR3. Germline CDR1 is SGHVS and CDR2 is FQNEAQ.

This clone was seen a single time. The CDR3 DNA sequence: TGTGCCAGCAGTGTCTTCGGCGGAGGGCCGTACGAGCAGTACTTC. Its translation: CASSVFGGGPYEQYF. This rearrangement joins TRBV2 to TRBJ2-7, with TRBD2 as a possible D gene (6 bases). The CDR3 totals 15 residues. Trimming removed 4 bases at V and 4 bases at J, with 17 bases between. Germline V gene data show CDR1 as SNHLY and CDR2 as FYNNEI.

This clone was seen just once. The chain uses TRBV30 and TRBJ1-2; unclear D gene. The germline CDR1 and CDR2 sequences are GTSNPN and SVGIG (reference sequence). Trimming removed 1 base at V and 4 bases at J, with 7 bases between. This CDR3 contains 12 residues. The CDR3 DNA reads as TGTGCCTGGAGTGATAGTTCCTATGGCTACACCTTC. Its translation is CAWSDSSYGYTF.

The V call is TRBV9, the J call TRBJ2-1; D perhaps matches TRBD1 (6 bases). This CDR3 comprises 17 residues. The germline V gene encodes CDR1 SGDLS and CDR2 YYNGEE. V dropped 10 bases and J dropped 0 bases, with 23 bases sitting between them. The CDR3 spells CAVMGAYDSHSYNEQFF. As DNA, the CDR3 is TGTGCCGTCATGGGGGCTTATGACTCGCACTCCTACAATGAGCAGTTCTTC.

This clone came up a few times. The V gene is TRBV7-6, the J gene TRBJ1-4, with 8 nucleotides matching TRBD1. Germline trimming cut 4 bases from V and 10 bases from J; bases unmatched to any gene: 8. This CDR3 has 14 residues. Germline V gene lookup returns CDR1 SGHVS and CDR2 FNYEAQ. The CDR3 DNA sequence: TGTGCCAGCAGCTCGGGGACAGGCCCCGGAAAACTGTTTTTT. It yields the protein CASSSGTGPGKLFF. Full variable domain (remainder filled in from reference TRBV7-6 and TRBJ1-4): GAGVSQSPRYKVTKRGQDVALRCDPISGHVSLYWYRQALGQGPEFLTYFNYEAQQDKSGLPNDRFSAERPEGSISTLTIQRTEQRDSAMYRCASSSGTGPGKLFFGSGTQLSVL.

V usage is TRBV7-6 and J usage is TRBJ2-1, with TRBD1 matching 8 bases. Germline CDR1 is SGHVS and CDR2 is FNYEAQ. Trimming removed 2 bases from V and 4 bases from J; junction bases left unmatched: 4. The CDR3 contains 15 residues. CDR3 nucleotide sequence: TGTGCCAGCAGCTTACGGGGACAGGCTTACAATGAGCAGTTCTTC. It translates to CASSLRGQAYNEQFF.

The CDR3 nucleotides are TGTGCCAGCAGCAGACAGTACCAAGAGACCCAGTACTTC. It is translated as CASSRQYQETQYF. The chain combines TRBV25-1 with TRBJ2-5; a possible D gene is TRBD1 (5 bases). Germline loops: CDR1 MGHDK, CDR2 SYGVNS. CDR3 length: 13 amino acids. Trimming removed 6 bases at V and 0 bases at J, with 8 bases between.